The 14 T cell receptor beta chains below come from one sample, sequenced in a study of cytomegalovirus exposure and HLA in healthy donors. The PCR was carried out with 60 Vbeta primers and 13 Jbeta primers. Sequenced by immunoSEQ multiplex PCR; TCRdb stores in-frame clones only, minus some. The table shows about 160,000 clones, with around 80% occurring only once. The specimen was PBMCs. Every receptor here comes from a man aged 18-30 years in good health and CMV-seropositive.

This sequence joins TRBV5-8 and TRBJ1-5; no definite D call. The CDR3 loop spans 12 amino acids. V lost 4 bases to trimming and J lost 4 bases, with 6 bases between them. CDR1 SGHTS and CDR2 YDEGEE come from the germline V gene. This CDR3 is CASSPFNQPQHF. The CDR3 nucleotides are TGTGCCAGCAGCCCCTTTAATCAGCCCCAGCATTTT.

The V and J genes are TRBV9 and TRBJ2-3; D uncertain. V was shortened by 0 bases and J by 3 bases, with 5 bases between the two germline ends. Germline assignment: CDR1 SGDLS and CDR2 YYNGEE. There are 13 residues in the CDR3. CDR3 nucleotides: TGTGCCAGCAGCGTAGTCGGTACAGATACGCAGTATTTT. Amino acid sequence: CASSVVGTDTQYF.

For the CDR3, the DNA is TGTGCCAGCAGTTTAATCGCGGCGCACTACGAGCAGTACTTC. Its translation: CASSLIAAHYEQYF. This chain uses TRBV27 with TRBJ2-7; D is unresolved. Trimming removed 2 bases at V and 3 bases at J, with 11 bases between. The CDR3 runs to 14 residues. Per the germline V gene, CDR1 is MNHEY and CDR2 is SMNVEV (reference sequence).

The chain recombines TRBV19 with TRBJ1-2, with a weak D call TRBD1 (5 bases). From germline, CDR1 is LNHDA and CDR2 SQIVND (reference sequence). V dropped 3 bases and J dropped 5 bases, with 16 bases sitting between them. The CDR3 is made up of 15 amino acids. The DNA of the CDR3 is TGTGCCAGTAGTATTCCGCTAGGGGCCGGGTATGGCTACACCTTC. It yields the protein CASSIPLGAGYGYTF. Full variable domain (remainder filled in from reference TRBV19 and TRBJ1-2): DGGITQSPKYLFRKEGQNVTLSCEQNLNHDAMYWYRQDPGQGLRLIYYSQIVNDFQKGDIAEGYSVSREKKESFPLTVTSAQKNPTAFYLCASSIPLGAGYGYTFGSGTRLTVV.

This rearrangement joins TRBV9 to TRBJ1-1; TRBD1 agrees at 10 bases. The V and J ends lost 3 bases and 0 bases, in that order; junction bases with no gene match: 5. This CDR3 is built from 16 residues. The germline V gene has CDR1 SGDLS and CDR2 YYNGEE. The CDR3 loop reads CASSARQGAVNTEAFF. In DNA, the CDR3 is TGTGCCAGCAGCGCCAGACAGGGGGCGGTGAACACTGAAGCTTTCTTT. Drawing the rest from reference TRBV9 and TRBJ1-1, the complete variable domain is DSGVTQTPKHLITATGQRVTLRCSPRSGDLSVYWYQQSLDQGLQFLIQYYNGEERAKGNILERFSAQQFPDLHSELNLSSLELGDSALYFCASSARQGAVNTEAFFGQGTRLTVV.

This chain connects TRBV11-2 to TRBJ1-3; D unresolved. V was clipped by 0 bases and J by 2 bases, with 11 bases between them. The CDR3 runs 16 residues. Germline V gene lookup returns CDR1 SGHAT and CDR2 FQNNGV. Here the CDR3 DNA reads TGTGCCAGCAGCTTAGACCTCCCCGGGACTGGAAACACCATATATTTT. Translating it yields CASSLDLPGTGNTIYF.

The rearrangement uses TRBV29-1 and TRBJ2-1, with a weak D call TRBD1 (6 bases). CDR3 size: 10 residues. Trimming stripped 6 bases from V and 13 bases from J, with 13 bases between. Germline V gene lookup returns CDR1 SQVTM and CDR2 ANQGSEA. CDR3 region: CSVENRVQFF. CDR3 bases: TGCAGCGTGGAAAACAGGGTTCAGTTCTTC.

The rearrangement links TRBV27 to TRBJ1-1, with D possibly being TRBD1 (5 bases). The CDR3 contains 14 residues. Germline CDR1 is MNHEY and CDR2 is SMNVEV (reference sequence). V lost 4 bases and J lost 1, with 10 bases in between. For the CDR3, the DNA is TGTGCCAGCAGTTCCCGACAGAGGAACACTGAAGCTTTCTTT. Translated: CASSSRQRNTEAFF.

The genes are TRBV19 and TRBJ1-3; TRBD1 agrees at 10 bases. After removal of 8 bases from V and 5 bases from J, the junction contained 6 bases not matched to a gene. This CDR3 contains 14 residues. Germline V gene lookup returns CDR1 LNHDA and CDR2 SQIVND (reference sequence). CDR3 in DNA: TGTGCCAGTCGGACAGGGGGTAGGAGAAACACCATATATTTT. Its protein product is CASRTGGRRNTIYF.

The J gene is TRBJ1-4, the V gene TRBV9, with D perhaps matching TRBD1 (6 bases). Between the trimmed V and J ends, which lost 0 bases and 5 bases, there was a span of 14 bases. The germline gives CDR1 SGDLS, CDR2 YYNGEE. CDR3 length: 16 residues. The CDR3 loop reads CASSVAHAGVNEKLFF. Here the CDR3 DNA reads TGTGCCAGCAGCGTAGCACACGCAGGGGTGAATGAAAAACTGTTTTTT.

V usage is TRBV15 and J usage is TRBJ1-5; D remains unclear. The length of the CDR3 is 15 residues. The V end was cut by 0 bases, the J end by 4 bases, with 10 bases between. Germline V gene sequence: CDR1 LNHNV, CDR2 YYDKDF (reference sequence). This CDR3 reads CATSRDVVGNQPQHF. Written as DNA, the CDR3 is TGTGCCACCAGCAGAGATGTCGTCGGGAATCAGCCCCAGCATTTT.

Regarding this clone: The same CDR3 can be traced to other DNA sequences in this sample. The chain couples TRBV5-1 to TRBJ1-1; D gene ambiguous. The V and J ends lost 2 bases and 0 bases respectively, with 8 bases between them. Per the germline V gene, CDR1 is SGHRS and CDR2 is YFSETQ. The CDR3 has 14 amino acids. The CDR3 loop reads CASSLEQMNTEAFF. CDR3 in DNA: TGCGCCAGCAGCTTAGAACAGATGAACACTGAAGCTTTCTTT.

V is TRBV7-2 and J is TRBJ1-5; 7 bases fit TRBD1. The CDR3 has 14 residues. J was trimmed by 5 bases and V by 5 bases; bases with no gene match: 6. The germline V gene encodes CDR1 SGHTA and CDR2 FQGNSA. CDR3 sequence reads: CASSIDREYQPQHF. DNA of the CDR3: TGTGCCAGCAGCATTGACAGGGAGTATCAGCCCCAGCATTTT.

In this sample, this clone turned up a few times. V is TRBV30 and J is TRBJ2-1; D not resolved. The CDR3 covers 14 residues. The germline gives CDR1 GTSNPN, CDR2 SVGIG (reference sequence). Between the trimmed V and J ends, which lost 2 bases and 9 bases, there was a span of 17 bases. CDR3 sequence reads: CAWSLGSGQLEQFF. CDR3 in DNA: TGTGCCTGGAGTCTTGGGTCAGGTCAACTTGAGCAGTTCTTC.